The clone carrying this T cell receptor (beta chain) was seen at least ten times. Molecular barcoding with unique molecular identifiers was used for the TCRbeta library. TCRdb reprocessed the PCR reads via MiXCR and lists one record per CDR3 protein. In the table there are about 270,000 distinct CDR3 sequences, nearly 10% of which are singletons. The germline V gene has CDR1 SGHRS and CDR2 YFSETQ. CDR3 length: 16 amino acids. V was pared by 6 bases and J by 0 bases, with 15 bases between. This entry comes from a study of T-cell reconstitution after alpha-beta-depleted transplantation in children. The clonotype was recovered from a human donor who donated a stem cell graft to a child with SCID. The chain couples TRBV5-1 to TRBJ2-2; D gene ambiguous. The sequencing here drew on PBMCs from the stem cell graft donor, taken from the stem cell graft. The DNA for the CDR3 is TGCGCCAGCACCTACTCAACCGGCGCGAACACCGGGGAGCTGTTTTTT. Protein product: CASTYSTGANTGELFF.